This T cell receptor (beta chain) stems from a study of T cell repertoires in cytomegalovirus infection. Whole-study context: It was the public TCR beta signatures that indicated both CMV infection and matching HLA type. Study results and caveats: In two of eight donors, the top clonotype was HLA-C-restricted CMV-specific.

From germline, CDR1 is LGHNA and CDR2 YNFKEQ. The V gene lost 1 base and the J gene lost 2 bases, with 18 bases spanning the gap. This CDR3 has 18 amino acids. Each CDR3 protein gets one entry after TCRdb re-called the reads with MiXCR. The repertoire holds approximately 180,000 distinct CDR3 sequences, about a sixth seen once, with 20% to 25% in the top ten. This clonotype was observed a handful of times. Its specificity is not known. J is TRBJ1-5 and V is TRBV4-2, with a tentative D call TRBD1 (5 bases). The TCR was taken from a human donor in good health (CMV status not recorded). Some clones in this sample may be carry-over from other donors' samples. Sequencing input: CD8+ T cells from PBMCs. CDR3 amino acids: CASSQGTLRGSGNQPQHF. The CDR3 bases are TGTGCCAGCAGCCAAGGGACATTGCGGGGTAGTGGCAATCAGCCCCAGCATTTT.